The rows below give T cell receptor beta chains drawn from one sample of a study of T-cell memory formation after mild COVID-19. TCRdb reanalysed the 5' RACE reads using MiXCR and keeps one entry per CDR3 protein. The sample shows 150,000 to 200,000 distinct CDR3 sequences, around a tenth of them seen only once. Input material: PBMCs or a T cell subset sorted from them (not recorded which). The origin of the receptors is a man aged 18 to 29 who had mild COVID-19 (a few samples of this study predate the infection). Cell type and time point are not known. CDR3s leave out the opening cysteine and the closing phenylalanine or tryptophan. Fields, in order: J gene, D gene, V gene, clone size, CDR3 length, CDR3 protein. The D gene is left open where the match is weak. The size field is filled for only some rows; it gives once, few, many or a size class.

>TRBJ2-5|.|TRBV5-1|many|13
ASSLGGAAGETQY
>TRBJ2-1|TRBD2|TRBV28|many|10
ARGLAYNEQF
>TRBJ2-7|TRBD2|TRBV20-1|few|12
SAIGQRGDYEQY
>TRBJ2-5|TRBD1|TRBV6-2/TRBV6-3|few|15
ASTFTPGQGHQETQY
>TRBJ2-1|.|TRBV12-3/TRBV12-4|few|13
ASTPSGGRYNEQF
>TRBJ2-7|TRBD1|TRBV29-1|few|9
SAGQTYEQY
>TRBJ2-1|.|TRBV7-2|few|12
ASSLAGGRNEQF
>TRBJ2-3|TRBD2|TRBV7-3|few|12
ASSSTSGSPFNG
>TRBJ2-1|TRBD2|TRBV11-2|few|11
ASSLGLVGEQF
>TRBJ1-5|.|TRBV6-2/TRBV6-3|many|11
ASSSRGTQPQH
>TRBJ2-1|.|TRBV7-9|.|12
ASTQPGYGNEQF
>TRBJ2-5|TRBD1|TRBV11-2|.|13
ASNPTGGNPETQY
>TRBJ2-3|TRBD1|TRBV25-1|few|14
ASSEEGQGETDTQY
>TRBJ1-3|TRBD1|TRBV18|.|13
ASSKTTGSGNTIY
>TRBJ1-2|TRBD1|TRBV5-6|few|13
ASRSGGTGYYGYT
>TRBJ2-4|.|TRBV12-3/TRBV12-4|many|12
ASSLIIAKNIQY
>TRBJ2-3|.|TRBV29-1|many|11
SVAFGSTDTQY
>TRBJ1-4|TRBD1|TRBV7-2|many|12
ASSRTGISPKLF
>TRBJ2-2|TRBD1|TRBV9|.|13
ASSVEGGWTGELF
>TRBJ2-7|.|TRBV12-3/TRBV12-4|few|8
ASSGFEQY
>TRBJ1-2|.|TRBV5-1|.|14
ASSPLPENLLRGYT
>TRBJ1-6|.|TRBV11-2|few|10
ASSSGPGPLH
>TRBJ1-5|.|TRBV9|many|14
ASSVALSPVNQPQH
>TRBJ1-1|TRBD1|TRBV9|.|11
ASSARTGGKAF
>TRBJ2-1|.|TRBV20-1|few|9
SAIPRGEQF
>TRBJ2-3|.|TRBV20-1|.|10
SASPAPDTQY